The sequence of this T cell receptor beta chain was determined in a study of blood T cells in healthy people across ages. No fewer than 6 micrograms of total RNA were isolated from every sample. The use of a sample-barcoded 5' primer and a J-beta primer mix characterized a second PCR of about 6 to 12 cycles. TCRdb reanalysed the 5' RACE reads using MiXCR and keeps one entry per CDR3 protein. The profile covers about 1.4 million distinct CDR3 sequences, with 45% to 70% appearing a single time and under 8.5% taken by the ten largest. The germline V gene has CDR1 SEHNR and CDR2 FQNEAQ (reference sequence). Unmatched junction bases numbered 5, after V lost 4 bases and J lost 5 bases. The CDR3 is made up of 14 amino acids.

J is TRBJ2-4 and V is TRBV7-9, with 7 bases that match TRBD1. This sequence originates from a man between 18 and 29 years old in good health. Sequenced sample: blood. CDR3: CASSSRQGQNIQYF. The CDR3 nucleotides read TGTGCCAGCAGCTCTCGACAGGGACAAAACATTCAGTACTTC. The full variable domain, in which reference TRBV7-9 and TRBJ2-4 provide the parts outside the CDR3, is DTGVSQNPRHKITKRGQNVTFRCDPISEHNRLYWYRQTLGQGPEFLTYFQNEAQLEKSRLLSDRFSAERPKGSFSTLEIQRTEQGDSAMYLCASSSRQGQNIQYFGAGTRLSVL.